This entry features one T cell receptor (beta chain) sequence. Its antigen is not identified. This entry is derived from a study of blood T cells in healthy people across ages. Study results and limitations: Across the age range, TCR beta diversity per million T cells fell in a roughly linear way.

Primed by a sample-barcoded 5' primer and a J-beta primer mix, a second PCR proceeded for 7 to 11 cycles. MiXCR was run by TCRdb on the 5' RACE reads, yielding one entry per CDR3 protein. The profile shows about 1.5 million distinct CDR3 sequences, 35% to 45% of them singletons. Between the trimmed V and J ends, which lost 5 bases and 6 bases, there was a span of 15 bases. CDR1 and CDR2 from the germline V gene are SGHRS and YFSETQ. The CDR3 totals 14 residues. This receptor was obtained from a young woman in good health. The V call is TRBV5-1, the J call TRBJ2-4; D perhaps matches TRBD1 (5 bases). Sequenced material: blood. The CDR3, as DNA: TGCGCCAGCAGACAACAGGTATCGGGAAACATTCAGTACTTC. Translated: CASRQQVSGNIQYF.